These 10 T cell receptor beta chains were sequenced from one sample in a study of T-cell memory formation after mild COVID-19 (dated by TCRdb to the early 2020s). Libraries came from 5' RACE. The sequencing machine was an Illumina NovaSeq 6000. TCRdb reanalyzed the raw reads on its own, using fastp at Q25 for trimming and MiXCR for clone calling, and kept in-frame beta chains. Each entry is one CDR3 protein sequence, shown with its most common DNA and genes. This sample is represented by approximately 88,000 distinct CDR3 sequences; 20% to 30% of them were singletons. 35% to 50% of the sample belongs to the ten largest clones. The sequenced sample was PBMCs or a T cell subset sorted from them (not recorded which). All receptors derive from a man aged 18 to 30 who had mild COVID-19 (a few samples of this study predate the infection). The sample titles of this study are shuffled in the database, so cell type and time point are left out; the donor was told from shared clones.

The chain employs TRBV12-3 or TRBV12-4 and TRBJ2-1; the D gene is possibly TRBD2 (5 bases). The CDR3 sequence is 16 residues long. V was clipped by 4 bases and J by 0 bases, with 13 bases between them. The CDR3 DNA reads as TGTGCCAGCAGTTCTCAGGACTCCCCCTCCTACAATGAGCAGTTCTTC. This encodes CASSSQDSPSYNEQFF.

This clonotype was detected only a few times. The CDR3 here is CASTIPTPAVVPDTDTQYF. CDR3 DNA sequence: TGTGCCAGCACCATCCCGACCCCAGCCGTGGTGCCGGACACAGATACGCAGTATTTT. The gene calls are TRBV7-9 and TRBJ2-3; D remains unclear. This CDR3 contains 19 residues. Between the trimmed V and J ends, which lost 7 bases and 2 bases, there was a span of 28 bases. CDR1 is SEHNR, CDR2 FQNEAQ, per germline (reference sequence).

This clonotype was seen a few times. V is TRBV24-1 and J is TRBJ2-5; tentative D call: TRBD2 (6 bases). V was cut by 3 bases and J by 7 bases, with 17 bases left in between. Germline V gives CDR1 KGHDR, CDR2 SFDVKD. There are 15 residues in the CDR3. For the CDR3, the DNA is TGTGCCACCAGTGATGGGCAACGGGGGAAAGCGACCCAGTACTTC. This encodes CATSDGQRGKATQYF.

The chain joins TRBV6-5 to TRBJ2-7, with 7 bases that match TRBD2. CDR3 length equals 14 residues. The J segment lost 2 bases and the V segment lost 0 bases, leaving 1 base of the junction unmatched. CDR1 is MNHEY and CDR2 is SVGAGI in the germline V gene. The DNA of the CDR3 is TGTGCCAGCAGTTACTCTGGGACTACCTACGAGCAGTACTTC. It translates to CASSYSGTTYEQYF.

The V gene is TRBV12-3 or TRBV12-4, the J gene TRBJ2-2; D not resolved. V lost 6 bases and J lost 4, with 12 bases in between. This CDR3 region has 14 residues. The CDR3 loop is CASSPHFGTGELFF. The CDR3 DNA follows: TGTGCCAGCAGCCCGCACTTCGGCACCGGGGAGCTGTTTTTT.

The chain recombines TRBV5-6 with TRBJ2-1; D possibly uses TRBD1 or TRBD2 (5 bases each). The CDR3 runs 13 residues. Trimming removed 1 base at V and 5 bases at J, with 7 bases between. From germline, CDR1 is SGHDT and CDR2 YYEEEE. The CDR3 DNA reads TGTGCCAGCAGCTTGATGGGGGACAATGAGCAGTTCTTC. Translation: CASSLMGDNEQFF.

This chain uses TRBV7-2 with TRBJ2-2, with D perhaps matching TRBD2 (6 bases). V shed 2 bases and J shed 6 bases, with 19 bases lying between them. Germline V gene lookup returns CDR1 SGHTA and CDR2 FQGNSA. The CDR3 is 17 amino acids. DNA of the CDR3: TGTGCCAGCAGCTTATCCTTACGGGCAGGGAGGTCCGGGGAGCTGTTTTTT. It yields the protein CASSLSLRAGRSGELFF.

This chain joins TRBV27 and TRBJ2-1, with 7 bases lining up with TRBD1. This CDR3 spans 15 amino acids. The germline CDR1 and CDR2 sequences are MNHEY and SMNVEV (reference sequence). J gave up 2 bases and V 3 bases, and 4 bases lay outside the gene matches. The chain's CDR3 is CASSFRDSPYNEQFF. The CDR3 bases are TGTGCCAGCAGTTTTCGGGACAGCCCCTACAATGAGCAGTTCTTC.

This clonotype was observed at least ten times. The chain has TRBV2 and TRBJ2-7; D ambiguous. The ends were cut back, 1 base at V and 5 bases at J, with 15 bases in the middle. This CDR3 contains 15 residues. Germline lookup yields CDR1 SNHLY and CDR2 FYNNEI. The CDR3 reads CASSEERMRFDEQYV. As DNA, the CDR3 is TGTGCCAGCAGTGAAGAAAGAATGCGATTCGACGAGCAGTACGTC.

The chain carries TRBV7-2 and TRBJ2-3, with D possibly matching TRBD2 (5 bases). The V end was cut by 1 base, the J end by 0 bases, with 11 bases between. The CDR3 contains 16 residues. Looked up from germline, CDR1 is SGHTA and CDR2 is FQGNSA. The CDR3 here is CASSLGTRTSTDTQYF. CDR3 DNA sequence: TGTGCCAGCAGCTTAGGTACCAGGACTAGCACAGATACGCAGTATTTT.